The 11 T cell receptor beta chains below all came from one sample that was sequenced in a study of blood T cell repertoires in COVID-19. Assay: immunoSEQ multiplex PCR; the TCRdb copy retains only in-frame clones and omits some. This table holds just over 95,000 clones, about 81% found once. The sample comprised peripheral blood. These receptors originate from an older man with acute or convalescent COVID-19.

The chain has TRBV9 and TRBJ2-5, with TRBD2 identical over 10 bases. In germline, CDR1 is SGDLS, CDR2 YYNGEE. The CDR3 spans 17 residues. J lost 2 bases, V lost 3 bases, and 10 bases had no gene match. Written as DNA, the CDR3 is TGTGCCAGCAGCGCCGCCCGGACTAGCGGAAGGCAAGAGACCCAGTACTTC. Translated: CASSAARTSGRQETQYF.

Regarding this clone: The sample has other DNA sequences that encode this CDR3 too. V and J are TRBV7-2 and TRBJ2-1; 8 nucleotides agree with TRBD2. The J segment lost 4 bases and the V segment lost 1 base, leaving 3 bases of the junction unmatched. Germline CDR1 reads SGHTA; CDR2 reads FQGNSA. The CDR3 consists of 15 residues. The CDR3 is CASSLEGGGYNEQFF. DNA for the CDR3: TGTGCCAGCAGCTTAGAGGGCGGGGGGTACAATGAGCAGTTCTTC.

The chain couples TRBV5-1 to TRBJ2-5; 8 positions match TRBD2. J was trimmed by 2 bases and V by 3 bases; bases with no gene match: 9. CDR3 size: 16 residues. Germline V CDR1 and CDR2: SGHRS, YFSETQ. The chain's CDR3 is CASSSLLAEPQETQYF. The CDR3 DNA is TGCGCCAGCAGCTCCTTACTAGCGGAACCTCAAGAGACCCAGTACTTC.

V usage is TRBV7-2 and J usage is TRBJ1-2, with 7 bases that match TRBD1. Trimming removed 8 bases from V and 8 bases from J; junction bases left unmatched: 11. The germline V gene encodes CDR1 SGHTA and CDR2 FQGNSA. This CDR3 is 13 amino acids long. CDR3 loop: CASRGGGRDGYTF. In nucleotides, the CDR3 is TGTGCCAGCCGAGGGGGCGGGAGGGACGGCTACACCTTC.

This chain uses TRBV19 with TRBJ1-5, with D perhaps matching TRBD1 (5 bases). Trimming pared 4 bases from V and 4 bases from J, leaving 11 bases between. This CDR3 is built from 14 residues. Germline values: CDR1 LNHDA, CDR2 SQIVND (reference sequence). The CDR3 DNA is TGTGCCAGTAGTACAAGGGACTTTAATCAGCCCCAGCATTTT. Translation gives CASSTRDFNQPQHF.

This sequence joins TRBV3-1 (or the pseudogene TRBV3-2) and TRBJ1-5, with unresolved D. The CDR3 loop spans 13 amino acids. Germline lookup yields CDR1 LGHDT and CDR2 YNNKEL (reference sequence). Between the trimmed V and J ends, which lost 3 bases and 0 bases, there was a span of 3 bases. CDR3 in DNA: TGTGCCAGCAGCCAGTATAGCAATCAGCCCCAGCATTTT. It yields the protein CASSQYSNQPQHF.

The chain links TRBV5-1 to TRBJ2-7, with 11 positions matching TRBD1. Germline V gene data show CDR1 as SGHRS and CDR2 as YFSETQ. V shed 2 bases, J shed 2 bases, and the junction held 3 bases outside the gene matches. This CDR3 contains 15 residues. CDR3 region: CASSFGQGAAYEQYF. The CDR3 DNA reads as TGCGCCAGCAGCTTCGGACAGGGGGCTGCCTACGAGCAGTACTTC.

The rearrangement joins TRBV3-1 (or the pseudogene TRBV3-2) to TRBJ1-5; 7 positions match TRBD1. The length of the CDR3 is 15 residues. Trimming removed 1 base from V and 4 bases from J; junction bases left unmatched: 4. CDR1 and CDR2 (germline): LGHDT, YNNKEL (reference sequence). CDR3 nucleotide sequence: TGTGCCAGCAGCCAAGGCGGACAGGTAAATCAGCCCCAGCATTTT. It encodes CASSQGGQVNQPQHF.

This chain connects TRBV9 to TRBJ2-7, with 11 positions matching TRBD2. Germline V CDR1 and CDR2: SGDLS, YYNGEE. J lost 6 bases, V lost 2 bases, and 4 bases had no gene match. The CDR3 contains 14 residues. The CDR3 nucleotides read TGTGCCAGCAGCGTCCTAGCGGGAGGAGGCGAGCAGTACTTC. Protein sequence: CASSVLAGGGEQYF.

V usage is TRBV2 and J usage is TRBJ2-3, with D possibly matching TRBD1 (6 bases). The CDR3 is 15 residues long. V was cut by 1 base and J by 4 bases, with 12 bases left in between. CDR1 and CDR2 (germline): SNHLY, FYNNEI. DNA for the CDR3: TGTGCCAGCAGTGAAGGTATACAGGGAGCAGATACGCAGTATTTT. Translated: CASSEGIQGADTQYF. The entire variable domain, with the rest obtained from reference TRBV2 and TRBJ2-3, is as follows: EPEVTQTPSHQVTQMGQEVILRCVPISNHLYFYWYRQILGQKVEFLVSFYNNEISEKSEIFDDQFSVERPDGSNFTLKIRSTKLEDSAMYFCASSEGIQGADTQYFGPGTRLTVL.

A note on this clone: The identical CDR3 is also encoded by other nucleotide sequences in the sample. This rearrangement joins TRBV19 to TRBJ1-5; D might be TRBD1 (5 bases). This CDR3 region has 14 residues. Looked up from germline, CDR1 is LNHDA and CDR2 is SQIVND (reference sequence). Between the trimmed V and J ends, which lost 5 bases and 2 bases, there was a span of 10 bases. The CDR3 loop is CASSPGGGNQPQHF. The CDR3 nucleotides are TGTGCCAGTAGTCCGGGGGGAGGCAATCAGCCCCAGCATTTT.